This T cell receptor beta chain was found in a study of CD8+ T cells in alopecia areata. cDNA reverse transcribed from extracted RNA served as the sequencing template. TCRdb's table, derived via immunoSEQ multiplex PCR, lists solely in-frame clones and lacks some. The sample has hundreds of thousands of clones; less than 80% are singletons. Lesional scalp punch biopsies and peripheral blood came from alopecia areata patients. The CDR3 totals 13 residues. Germline values: CDR1 SEHNR, CDR2 FQNEAQ (reference sequence). After removal of 7 bases from V and 2 bases from J, the junction contained 3 bases not matched to a gene.

The origin of this receptor is a human donor with alopecia areata. The chain carries TRBV7-9 and TRBJ2-3, with 7 positions matching TRBD1. Source: CD4+ T cells sorted from blood, taken at week 0. The CDR3 is CASNRGITDTQYF. CDR3 sequence (DNA): TGTGCCAGCAACAGGGGAATCACAGATACGCAGTATTTT.